The TCR beta chain under discussion was sequenced for a study of human T cells and chemical hapten exposure. The overall study: Reading of the patch tests, which applied 0.01% DPC to the upper back, occurred at 6 days.

Sample time point: pre-sensitization, week 0. The sample's treatment: therapeutic diphenylcyclopropenone sensitization with weekly scalp DPC. Total RNA extraction was carried out from unfractionated whole blood. Alopecia patients between 18 and 70 years old and suitable for DPC were used as donors. TCRdb reprocessed the RACE reads via MiXCR and lists one record per CDR3 protein. The table has about 55,000 distinct CDR3 sequences, roughly 9% seen once; the top ten hold roughly 10%. Notes on the study in general: DPC sensitization left the count of TCRs above 1 in 1000 unchanged. Expanded TCRs formed significantly more large CDR3 similarity clusters than controls.

V lost 8 bases and J 7 bases, leaving 15 bases between the germline ends. Germline V gene lookup returns CDR1 MNHEY and CDR2 SVGEGT. The CDR3 runs 13 residues. This clonotype occurred many times. The antigen is not known. The sample was whole blood, taken in connection with sensitization to the hapten diphenylcyclopropenone (DPC). The sequence was collected from a woman aged 25-40 years with alopecia areata. Some clones in this sample may be carry-over from other donors' samples. The chain links TRBV6-2 or TRBV6-3 to TRBJ2-1; D gene uncertain. CDR3 protein: CASLGLSGNEQFF. CDR3 coding DNA: TGTGCCAGCCTAGGGCTTTCCGGGAATGAGCAGTTCTTC.